This paragraph reports one T cell receptor beta chain. No antigen is known for it. No much larger clone is present one base from it, and per-base qualities are unavailable. This record comes from a study of blood T cell repertoires in COVID-19 (dated by TCRdb to 2018 to 2020). Background on the whole study: Collaborator samples came from the United States, Italy and Spain and covered acute and convalescent phases of COVID-19. The material from the prospective study consisted of cDNA or gDNA derived from T cells, B-cell-depleted T cells, or PBMCs. Deeply sampled blood TCRbeta repertoires from subjects exposed to, actively infected with, or recovered from COVID-19 were included in the dataset. A freely available public database, intended as a resource for researchers studying the immune response to SARS-CoV-2, is where the repertoires were released. Samples came from the ongoing ImmuneRACE study (first 160 participants) plus 1,254 subjects from 6 global collaborators. The sample metadata nearly always contained a de-identified subject ID, COVID-19 status, age in years and sex. HLA class I and class II types, where available, came from metadata supplied by the sample provider rather than from assay-based typing.

The collaborating institutions used their own protocols to collect whole blood in K2EDTA tubes. For TCRbeta analysis, collaborators shipped samples in one of three forms: frozen whole blood, isolated PBMCs, or DNA extracted from either of those sample types. The immunoSEQ Assay, a bias-controlled multiplex PCR, was used to amplify TCRbeta CDR3 regions from genomic DNA. As for the authors' bioinformatics: Within the assay, amplification of reference gene primers was used to estimate how many nucleated cells each sample contained. Sequence reads were collapsed and filtered to measure the absolute abundance of every unique TCRbeta CDR3 rearrangement. For each sample, productive Simpson clonality was calculated as the square root of Simpson's diversity index over productive rearrangements. As stored in TCRdb, this immuneACCESS dataset retains in-frame rearrangements with V and J assigned. A fraction of the clones does not appear; measured against another copy, unresolved V genes explain less than half of the discrepancy, and the remainder lacks a known reason. That table gives V, J and clone size, and the DNA gave D and trimming. This sample is represented by about 150,000 clones; around 87% of them were singletons. About 5.7% of the sample lies in the top ten.

V ends up 0 bases short and J 0 bases short, with an unmatched junction base count of 0. Taken from the germline V gene, the CDR1 and CDR2 loops are SGDLS and YYNGEE. Counted from cysteine to phenylalanine, this CDR3 has 15 amino acids. The DNA shown is the 45-base CDR3, in frame from base 1. What the authors observed across the whole study: How much clinical and demographic metadata was included differed by source and by participant, and the metadata was provided uncurated.

The sequencing sample was made of peripheral blood. Recombination linked TRBV9 to TRBJ2-3, and 8 junction bases match TRBD1. This clonotype originated in a man older than 75 with acute or convalescent COVID-19. The CDR3 has the sequence CASSVGQGSTDTQYF. The DNA is as follows: TGTGCCAGCAGCGTAGGACAGGGGAGCACAGATACGCAGTATTTT.